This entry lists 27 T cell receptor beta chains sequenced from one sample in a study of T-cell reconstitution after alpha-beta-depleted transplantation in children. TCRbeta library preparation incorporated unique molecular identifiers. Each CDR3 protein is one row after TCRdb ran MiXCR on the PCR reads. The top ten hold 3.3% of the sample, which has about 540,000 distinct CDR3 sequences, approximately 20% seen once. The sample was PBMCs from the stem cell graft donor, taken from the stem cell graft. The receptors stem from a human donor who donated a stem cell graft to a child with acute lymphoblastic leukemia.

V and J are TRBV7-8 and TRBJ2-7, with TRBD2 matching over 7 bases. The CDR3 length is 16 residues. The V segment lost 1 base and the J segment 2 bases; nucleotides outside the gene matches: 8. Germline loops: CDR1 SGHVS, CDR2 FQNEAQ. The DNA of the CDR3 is TGTGCCAGCAGCTTAGGTCCGTCGAGCGGGACCTACGAGCAGTACTTC. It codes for CASSLGPSSGTYEQYF.

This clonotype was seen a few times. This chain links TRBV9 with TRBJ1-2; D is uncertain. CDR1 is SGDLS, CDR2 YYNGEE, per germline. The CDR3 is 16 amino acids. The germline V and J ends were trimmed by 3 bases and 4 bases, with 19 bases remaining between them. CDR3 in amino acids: CASSGYPERGLYGYTF. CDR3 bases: TGTGCCAGCAGCGGATACCCAGAGAGAGGACTCTATGGCTACACCTTC.

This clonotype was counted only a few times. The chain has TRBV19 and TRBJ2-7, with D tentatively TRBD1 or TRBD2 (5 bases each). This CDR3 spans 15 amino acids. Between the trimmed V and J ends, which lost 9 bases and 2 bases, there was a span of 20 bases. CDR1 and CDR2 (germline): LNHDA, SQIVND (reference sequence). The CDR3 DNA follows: TGTGCCAGCGGAAGTGGTGGGAGAGGGGCCTACGAGCAGTACTTC. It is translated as CASGSGGRGAYEQYF.

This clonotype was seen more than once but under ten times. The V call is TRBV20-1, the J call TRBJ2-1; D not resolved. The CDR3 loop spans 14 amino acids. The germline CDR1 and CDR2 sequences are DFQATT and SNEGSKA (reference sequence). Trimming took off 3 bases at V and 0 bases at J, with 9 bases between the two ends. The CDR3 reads CSASFRSSYNEQFF. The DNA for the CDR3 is TGCAGTGCTAGTTTTCGTAGCTCCTACAATGAGCAGTTCTTC.

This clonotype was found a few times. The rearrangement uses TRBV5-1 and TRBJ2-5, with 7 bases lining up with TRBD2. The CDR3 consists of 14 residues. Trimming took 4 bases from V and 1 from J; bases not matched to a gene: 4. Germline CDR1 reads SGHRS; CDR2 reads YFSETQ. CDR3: CASSRLAVQETQYF. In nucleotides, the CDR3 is TGCGCCAGCAGCCGGCTAGCGGTCCAAGAGACCCAGTACTTC.

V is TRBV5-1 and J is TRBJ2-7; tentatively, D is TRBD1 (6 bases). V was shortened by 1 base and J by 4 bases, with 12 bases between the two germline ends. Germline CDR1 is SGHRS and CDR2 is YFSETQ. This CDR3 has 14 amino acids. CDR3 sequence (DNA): TGCGCCAGCAGCTTGAACAGGGAAAGGTACGAGCAGTACTTC. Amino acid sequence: CASSLNRERYEQYF.

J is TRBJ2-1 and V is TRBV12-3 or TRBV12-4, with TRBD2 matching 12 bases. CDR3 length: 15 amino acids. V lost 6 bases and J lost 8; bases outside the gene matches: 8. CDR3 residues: CASSLGLAGRDEQFF. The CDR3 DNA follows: TGTGCCAGCAGCCTCGGACTAGCGGGAAGGGATGAGCAGTTCTTC.

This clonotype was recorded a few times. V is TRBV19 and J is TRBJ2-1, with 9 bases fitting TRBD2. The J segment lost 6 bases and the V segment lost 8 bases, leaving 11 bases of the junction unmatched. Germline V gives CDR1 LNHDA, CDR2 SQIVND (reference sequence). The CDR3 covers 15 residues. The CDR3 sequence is CASRPLAGDSNEQFF. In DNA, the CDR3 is TGTGCCAGTCGACCACTAGCGGGCGACTCCAATGAGCAGTTCTTC.

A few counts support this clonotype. CDR3 DNA sequence: TGCAGTGCTAGAGATCAAGGGTACCGCACAGATACGCAGTATTTT. Encoded protein: CSARDQGYRTDTQYF. The chain links TRBV20-1 to TRBJ2-3; D call uncertain. The CDR3 covers 15 residues. V was clipped by 0 bases and J by 1 base, with 11 bases between them. The germline CDR1 and CDR2 sequences are DFQATT and SNEGSKA (reference sequence).

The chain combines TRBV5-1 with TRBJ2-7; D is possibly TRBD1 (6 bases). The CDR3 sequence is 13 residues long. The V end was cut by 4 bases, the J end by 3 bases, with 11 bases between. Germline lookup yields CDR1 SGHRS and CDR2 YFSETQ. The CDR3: CASSRDTVYEQYF. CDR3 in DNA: TGCGCCAGCAGCAGGGACACCGTCTACGAGCAGTACTTC.

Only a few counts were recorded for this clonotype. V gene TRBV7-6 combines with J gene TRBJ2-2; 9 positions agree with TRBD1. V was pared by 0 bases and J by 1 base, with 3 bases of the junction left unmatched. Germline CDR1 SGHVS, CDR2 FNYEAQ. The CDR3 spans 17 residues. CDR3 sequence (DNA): TGTGCCAGCAGCTTAGCACAGGGGGCGCGGAACACCGGGGAGCTGTTTTTT. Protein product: CASSLAQGARNTGELFF.

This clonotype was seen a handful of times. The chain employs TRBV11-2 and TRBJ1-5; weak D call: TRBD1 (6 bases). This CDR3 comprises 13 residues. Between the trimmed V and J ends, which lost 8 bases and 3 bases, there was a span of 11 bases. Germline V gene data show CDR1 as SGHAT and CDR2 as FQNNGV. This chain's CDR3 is CASQGWANQPQHF. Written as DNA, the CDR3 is TGTGCCAGCCAGGGGTGGGCCAATCAGCCCCAGCATTTT.

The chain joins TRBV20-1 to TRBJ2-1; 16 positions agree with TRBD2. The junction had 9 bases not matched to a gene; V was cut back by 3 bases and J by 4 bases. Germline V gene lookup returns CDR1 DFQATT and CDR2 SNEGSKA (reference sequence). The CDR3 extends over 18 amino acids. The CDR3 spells CSARGTSGRAGWYNEQFF. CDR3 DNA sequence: TGCAGTGCTAGGGGGACTAGCGGGAGGGCCGGTTGGTACAATGAGCAGTTCTTC.

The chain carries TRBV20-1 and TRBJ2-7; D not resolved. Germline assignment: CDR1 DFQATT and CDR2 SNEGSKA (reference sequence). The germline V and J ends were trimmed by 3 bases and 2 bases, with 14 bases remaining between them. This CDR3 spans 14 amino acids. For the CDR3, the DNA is TGCAGTGCTAGTCCTAGAGTCTACCCCTACGAGCAGTACTTC. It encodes CSASPRVYPYEQYF.

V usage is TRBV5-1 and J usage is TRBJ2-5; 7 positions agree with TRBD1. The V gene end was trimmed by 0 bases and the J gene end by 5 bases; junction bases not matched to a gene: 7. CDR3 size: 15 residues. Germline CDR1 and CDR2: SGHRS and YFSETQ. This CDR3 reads CASSLVPTGMETQYF. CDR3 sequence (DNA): TGCGCCAGCAGCTTGGTCCCGACAGGGATGGAGACCCAGTACTTC.

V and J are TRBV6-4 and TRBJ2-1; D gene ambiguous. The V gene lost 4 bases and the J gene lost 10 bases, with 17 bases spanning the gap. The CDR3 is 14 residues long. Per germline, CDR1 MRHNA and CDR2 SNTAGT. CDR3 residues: CASSGGIGPGEQFF. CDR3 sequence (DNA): TGTGCCAGCAGTGGTGGGATAGGACCCGGGGAGCAGTTCTTC.

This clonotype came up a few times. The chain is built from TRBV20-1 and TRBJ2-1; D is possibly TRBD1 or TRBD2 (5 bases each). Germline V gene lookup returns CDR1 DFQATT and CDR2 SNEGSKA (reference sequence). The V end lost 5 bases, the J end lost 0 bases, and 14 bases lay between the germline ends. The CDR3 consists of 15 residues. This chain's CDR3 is CSALGTARSYNEQFF. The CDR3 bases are TGCAGTGCTCTTGGGACGGCTCGCTCCTACAATGAGCAGTTCTTC.

The CDR3 coding sequence is TGTGCCAGTAGTATCCGGACAGCGAACTACGAGCAGTACTTC. Encoded protein: CASSIRTANYEQYF. The rearrangement joins TRBV19 to TRBJ2-7, with D perhaps TRBD1 (6 bases). CDR1 is LNHDA, CDR2 SQIVND, per germline (reference sequence). CDR3 length: 14 amino acids. The V end was cut by 3 bases, the J end by 3 bases, with 12 bases between.

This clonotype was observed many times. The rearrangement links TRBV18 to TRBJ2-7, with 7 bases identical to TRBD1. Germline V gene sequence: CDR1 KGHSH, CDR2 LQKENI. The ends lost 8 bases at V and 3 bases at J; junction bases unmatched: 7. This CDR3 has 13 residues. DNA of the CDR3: TGTGCCAGCAGCCCGAGGGACAGCTACGAGCAGTACTTC. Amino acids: CASSPRDSYEQYF.

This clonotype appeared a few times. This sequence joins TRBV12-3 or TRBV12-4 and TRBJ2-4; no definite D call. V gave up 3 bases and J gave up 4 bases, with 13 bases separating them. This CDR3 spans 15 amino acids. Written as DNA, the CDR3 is TGTGCCAGCAGTTTGACTGGTTTGAGGAAAAACATTCAGTACTTC. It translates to CASSLTGLRKNIQYF.

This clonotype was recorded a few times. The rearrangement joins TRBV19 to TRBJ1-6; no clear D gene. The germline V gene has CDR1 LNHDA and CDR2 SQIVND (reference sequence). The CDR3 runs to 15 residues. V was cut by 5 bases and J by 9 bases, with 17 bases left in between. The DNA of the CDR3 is TGTGCCAGTAGTTCAGCCGGACCCGGAGGTTCACCCCTCCACTTT. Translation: CASSSAGPGGSPLHF.

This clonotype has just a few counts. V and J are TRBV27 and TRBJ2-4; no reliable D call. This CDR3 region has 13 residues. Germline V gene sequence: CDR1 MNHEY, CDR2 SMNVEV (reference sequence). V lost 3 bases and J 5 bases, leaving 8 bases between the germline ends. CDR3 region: CASSFNSQNIQYF. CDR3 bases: TGTGCCAGCAGTTTCAACAGCCAAAACATTCAGTACTTC.

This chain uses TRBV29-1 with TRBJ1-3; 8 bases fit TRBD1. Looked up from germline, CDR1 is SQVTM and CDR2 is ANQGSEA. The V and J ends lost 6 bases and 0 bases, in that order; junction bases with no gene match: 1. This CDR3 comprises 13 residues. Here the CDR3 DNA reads TGCAGCGTCACAGGGGGCTCTGGAAACACCATATATTTT. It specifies CSVTGGSGNTIYF.

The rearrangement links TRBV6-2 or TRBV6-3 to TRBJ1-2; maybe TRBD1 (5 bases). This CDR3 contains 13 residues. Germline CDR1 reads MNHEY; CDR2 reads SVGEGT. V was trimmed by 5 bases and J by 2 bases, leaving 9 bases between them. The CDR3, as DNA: TGTGCCAGCAGTAGGGGAAGGAACTATGGCTACACCTTC. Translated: CASSRGRNYGYTF.

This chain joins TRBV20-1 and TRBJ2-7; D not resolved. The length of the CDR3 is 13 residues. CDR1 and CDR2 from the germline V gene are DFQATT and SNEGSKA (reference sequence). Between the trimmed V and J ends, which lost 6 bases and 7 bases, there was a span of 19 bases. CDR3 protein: CSARSRSLREQYF. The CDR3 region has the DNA TGCAGTGCCCGATCGCGCAGCTTGCGGGAGCAGTACTTC.

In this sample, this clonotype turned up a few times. CDR3 bases: TGCAGTGCTAGAGGGCGAGGCGCTGCCGGGGAGCTGTTTTTT. Translated, it gives CSARGRGAAGELFF. J is TRBJ2-2 and V is TRBV20-1; no firm D call. The CDR3 runs 14 residues. Trimming pared 1 base from V and 6 bases from J, leaving 12 bases between. CDR1 and CDR2 from the germline V gene are DFQATT and SNEGSKA (reference sequence).

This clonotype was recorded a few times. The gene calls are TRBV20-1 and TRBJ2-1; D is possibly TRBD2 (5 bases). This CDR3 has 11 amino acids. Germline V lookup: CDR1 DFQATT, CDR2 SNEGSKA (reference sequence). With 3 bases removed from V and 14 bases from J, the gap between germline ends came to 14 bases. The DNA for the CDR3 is TGCAGTGCTAGGGTCCTAGCAACGAAGTTCTTC. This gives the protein CSARVLATKFF.